This TCR beta chain came from a study of a mutant IDH1 vaccine in newly diagnosed glioma. Overall study context: Either 4-6 weeks after radiotherapy alone or alongside temozolomide, vaccination was begun.

In the case of this clone: Its target is unknown.

Clones were read by immunoSEQ multiplex PCR, and TCRdb kept only the in-frame ones, dropping some. Of around 130,000 clones in the sample, over 75% are singletons; the top ten hold about 5.5%. This sample's time point: week 11, during vaccination. The vaccine gave 300 ug of a 20-mer mutant IDH1 peptide subcutaneously per dose. CDR3 length equals 15 residues. Deletions cut 1 base from V and 2 bases from J, with 8 bases between. Germline V CDR1 and CDR2: SGHAT, FQNNGV. Here the sequenced sample was PBMCs, taken from a glioma patient whose treatment included an IDH1 peptide vaccine. V is TRBV11-2 and J is TRBJ1-4; D remains ambiguous. The TCR originated in a man between 35 and 55 years old with glioma. CDR3 in amino acids: CASSLGRMTNEKLFF. The CDR3 DNA reads TGTGCCAGCAGCTTAGGGAGAATGACTAATGAAAAACTGTTTTTT.